This TCR beta chain was identified during a study of blood T cell repertoires in COVID-19. Study-level background: Sources were T cells, B-cell-depleted T cells, or PBMCs; the material itself was cDNA or gDNA.

J was trimmed by 6 bases and V by 5 bases; bases with no gene match: 4. Germline assignment: CDR1 SQVTM and CDR2 ANQGSEA. The CDR3 is 12 residues long. Categorization into cohorts depended on clinical history that participants reported. The study counted Cohort 3 donors as recovered given two negative PCRs, clearance, or symptom resolution. TCRdb keeps only in-frame clones here, not all; method: immunoSEQ multiplex PCR. The sample gives hundreds of thousands of clones, 75% to 90% of which show up once; approximately 8.8% is in the top ten. The material sequenced was PBMCs or T cells enriched from blood (not recorded which). The rearrangement uses TRBV29-1 and TRBJ1-2; 9 positions match TRBD1. The receptor comes from a woman aged 40 to 50 who had recovered from COVID-19. CDR3 sequence: CSVLTGGDGYTF. Written as DNA, the CDR3 is TGCAGCGTTCTGACAGGGGGAGATGGCTACACCTTC.